These 9 T cell receptor beta chains came from one sample sequenced in a study of T-cell reconstitution after alpha-beta-depleted transplantation in children. TCRbeta library preparation incorporated unique molecular identifiers. TCRdb re-called the PCR reads through MiXCR, storing one row per CDR3 protein. The repertoire holds about 340,000 distinct CDR3 sequences, under 20% seen once, with just over 40% in the top ten. The specimen comprised PBMCs, mostly from graft donor cells, sampled 360 days after TCRalphabeta/CD19-depleted stem cell transplant. The receptor source for this set is a male patient aged 2 to 10 who had a stem cell transplant for acute lymphoblastic leukemia, so the T cells may come from the graft donor.

This clonotype has only a few counts. The chain recombines TRBV27 with TRBJ2-1; D is unclear. The CDR3 is 13 residues long. Germline V gives CDR1 MNHEY, CDR2 SMNVEV (reference sequence). With 3 bases removed from V and 8 bases from J, the gap between germline ends came to 11 bases. Written as DNA, the CDR3 is TGTGCCAGCAGTTTTGGGCTCTCGGATGAGCAGTTCTTC. It translates to CASSFGLSDEQFF.

A few counts support this clonotype. The chain uses TRBV28 and TRBJ2-7; D call uncertain. This CDR3 comprises 15 residues. CDR1 MDHEN and CDR2 SYDVKM come from the germline V gene. V was trimmed by 3 bases and J by 3 bases, leaving 15 bases between them. CDR3 sequence (DNA): TGTGCCAGCAGTTTTCTCACCGGCCTCAACTACGAGCAGTACTTC. Its protein is CASSFLTGLNYEQYF.

The V call is TRBV9, the J call TRBJ2-5, with a weak D call TRBD1 (5 bases). The CDR3 contains 18 residues. The V end was cut by 0 bases, the J end by 0 bases, with 18 bases between. CDR1 and CDR2 from the germline V gene are SGDLS and YYNGEE. CDR3 protein: CASSVVPGSPVYQETQYF. Written as DNA, the CDR3 is TGTGCCAGCAGCGTAGTGCCAGGGTCCCCCGTCTACCAAGAGACCCAGTACTTC.

This clonotype came up many times. The chain combines TRBV5-1 with TRBJ2-7; D unclear. V shed 4 bases and J shed 0 bases, with 8 bases lying between them. Germline V gene lookup returns CDR1 SGHRS and CDR2 YFSETQ. The CDR3 runs 13 residues. Here the CDR3 reads CASSLTNSYEQYF. The CDR3 DNA reads TGCGCCAGCAGCCTGACGAACTCCTACGAGCAGTACTTC.

The chain combines TRBV5-1 with TRBJ2-7; weak D call: TRBD1 (6 bases). The V gene lost 0 bases and the J gene lost 5 bases, with 12 bases spanning the gap. This CDR3 is 14 amino acids long. In germline, CDR1 is SGHRS, CDR2 YFSETQ. DNA of the CDR3: TGCGCCAGCAGCTTGGGGACAGAATCGAACGAGCAGTACTTC. Translating it yields CASSLGTESNEQYF.

The sample holds many counts of this clonotype. The V gene is TRBV15, the J gene TRBJ2-7; D unclear. CDR1 and CDR2 (germline): LNHNV, YYDKDF (reference sequence). The length of the CDR3 is 12 residues. The V end lost 2 bases, the J end lost 3 bases, and 5 bases lay between the germline ends. The CDR3 DNA follows: TGTGCCACCAGCAGACAGAACTACGAGCAGTACTTC. Translation: CATSRQNYEQYF.

As DNA, the CDR3 is TGTGCCAGCAGCCACAGGGAGCCCGTTAGGTATGGCTACACCTTC. It translates to CASSHREPVRYGYTF. V usage is TRBV5-6 and J usage is TRBJ1-2; tentative D call: TRBD1 (6 bases). Trimming pared 4 bases from V and 5 bases from J, leaving 18 bases between. CDR1 and CDR2 from the germline V gene are SGHDT and YYEEEE. The CDR3 is made up of 15 amino acids. Filled out from reference TRBV5-6 and TRBJ1-2, the complete variable domain reads DAGVTQSPTHLIKTRGQQVTLRCSPKSGHDTVSWYQQALGQGPQFIFQYYEEEERQRGNFPDRFSGHQFPNYSSELNVNALLLGDSALYLCASSHREPVRYGYTFGSGTRLTVV.

This clonotype has at least ten counts. In nucleotides, the CDR3 is TGTGCCAGCAGCGTCTCTGGGGTTGGGGACTATGGCTACACCTTC. Its translation is CASSVSGVGDYGYTF. J is TRBJ1-2 and V is TRBV9; no firm D call. Germline lookup yields CDR1 SGDLS and CDR2 YYNGEE. This CDR3 region has 15 residues. V lost 2 bases, J lost 3 bases, and 14 bases lay in between.

The chain carries TRBV24-1 and TRBJ2-1; the match to TRBD1 covers 7 bases. This CDR3 comprises 14 residues. With 4 bases clipped from V and 12 bases from J, the junction kept 11 bases outside the gene matches. CDR1 is KGHDR and CDR2 is SFDVKD in the germline V gene. CDR3 DNA: TGTGCCACCAGTGACCCGCCTTACAGGACAGGGCAGTTCTTC. Its protein product is CATSDPPYRTGQFF.